This T cell receptor beta chain was recovered during a study of early stage breast cancer tumors. Germline V gives CDR1 MDHEN, CDR2 SYDVKM. The V gene lost 6 bases and the J gene lost 2 bases, with 8 bases spanning the gap. The CDR3 is made up of 12 amino acids. Sequenced by immunoSEQ multiplex PCR; TCRdb stores in-frame clones only, minus some. This sample carries about 21,000 clones, about 80% of them seen once, and the ten largest clones take 28%. Sequencing was carried out using blood. This chain links TRBV28 with TRBJ2-7, with D possibly TRBD1 on 5 matching bases. The sequence was collected from a person in their sixties with breast cancer. The CDR3 nucleotides are TGTGCCAGCAGCCTGGACACCTACGAGCAGTACTTC. Translated: CASSLDTYEQYF. Using reference TRBV28 and TRBJ2-7 for the parts outside the CDR3, the full variable domain is DVKVTQSSRYLVKRTGEKVFLECVQDMDHENMFWYRQDPGLGLRLIYFSYDVKMKEKGDIPEGYSVSREKKERFSLILESASTNQTSMYLCASSLDTYEQYFGPGTRLTVT.